Each of the 11 T cell receptor beta chains below was sequenced from the same sample in a study of breast tumors, draining lymph nodes, adjacent tissues. TCRdb re-called the multiplex PCR reads through MiXCR, storing one row per CDR3 protein. The repertoire consists of around 190,000 distinct CDR3 sequences, with roughly 30% occurring once and the leading ten covering around 4.5%. Breast cancer patients provided tissue from their axillary draining lymph nodes. The sample comprised axillary lymph node tissue. These TCRs come from a female donor with breast cancer. Some clones in this sample may be carry-over from other donors' samples.

The V gene is TRBV3-1, the J gene TRBJ2-4; D possibly matches TRBD1 or TRBD2 (5 bases each). There are 15 residues in the CDR3. V was clipped by 1 base and J by 8 bases, with 15 bases between them. The germline gives CDR1 LGHDT, CDR2 YNNKEL (reference sequence). CDR3 sequence (DNA): TGTGCCAGCAGCCAAGTTTCCGGGGCCGTAGACATTCAGTACTTC. This sequence encodes CASSQVSGAVDIQYF.

A word on this clonotype: This sequence may be a read error, since a much larger clone differs from it by one base. V usage is TRBV7-9 and J usage is TRBJ2-7; D not resolved. Trimming took off 1 base at V and 3 bases at J, with 10 bases between the two ends. CDR3 length: 14 amino acids. The germline gives CDR1 SEHNR, CDR2 FQNEAQ (reference sequence). CDR3 bases: TGTGCCAGCAGCTTAGACGGAGAAGACTACGAGCAGTACGTC. It codes for CASSLDGEDYEQYV.

The CDR3 DNA is TGTGCCAGCTTGCCGGGACAGGGGATTCCTGGGGCCAACGTCCTGACTTTC. As protein: CASLPGQGIPGANVLTF. The V and J genes are TRBV28 and TRBJ2-6; 10 bases line up with TRBD1. The CDR3 contains 17 residues. CDR1 is MDHEN and CDR2 is SYDVKM in the germline V gene. J was trimmed by 2 bases and V by 8 bases; bases with no gene match: 9.

There are a few counts of this clonotype. The chain recombines TRBV9 with TRBJ1-1, with 7 nucleotides matching TRBD1. The germline gives CDR1 SGDLS, CDR2 YYNGEE. After removal of 3 bases from V and 2 bases from J, the junction contained 4 bases not matched to a gene. The CDR3 extends over 14 amino acids. CDR3: CASSEWDSNTEAFF. In DNA, the CDR3 is TGTGCCAGCAGCGAGTGGGACAGCAACACTGAAGCTTTCTTT.

The rearrangement joins TRBV2 to TRBJ2-1; 7 nucleotides align to TRBD2. In germline, CDR1 is SNHLY, CDR2 FYNNEI. The CDR3 runs to 14 residues. The J segment lost 2 bases and the V segment lost 10 bases, leaving 8 bases of the junction unmatched. CDR3 DNA sequence: TGTGCCAACCGAGCGGGGCGGGCCTACAATGAGCAGTTCTTC. Amino acid sequence: CANRAGRAYNEQFF.

The CDR3 loop reads CASSRGQKNTEAFF. In nucleotides, the CDR3 is TGTGCCAGCAGCAGGGGACAGAAGAACACTGAAGCTTTCTTT. V is TRBV6-2 or TRBV6-3 and J is TRBJ1-1; 7 nucleotides line up with TRBD1. The V gene's germline CDR1 is MNHEY and CDR2 SVGEGT. The junction had 5 bases not matched to a gene; V was cut back by 6 bases and J by 1 base. The CDR3 runs 14 residues.

The genes are TRBV7-9 and TRBJ1-1; D uncertain. The CDR3 loop spans 13 amino acids. The V gene lost 5 bases and the J gene lost 5 bases, with 12 bases spanning the gap. CDR1 is SEHNR, CDR2 FQNEAQ, per germline (reference sequence). The CDR3 DNA reads as TGTGCCAGCAGCCCTTACAGAGGAACTGAAGCTTTCTTT. Translating gives CASSPYRGTEAFF.

This clonotype was detected ten times or more. The chain uses TRBV29-1 and TRBJ2-3; D is tentatively TRBD1 or TRBD2 (5 bases each). Trimming left V 5 bases short and J 2 bases short, with 17 bases between. This CDR3 spans 15 amino acids. CDR1 and CDR2 (germline): SQVTM, ANQGSEA. CDR3 sequence reads: CSVTPSRGPTDTQYF. Written as DNA, the CDR3 is TGCAGCGTTACACCATCCCGGGGCCCCACAGATACGCAGTATTTT.

This clonotype was recorded at least ten times. The chain links TRBV12-5 to TRBJ2-6; D possibly corresponds to TRBD1 (6 bases). Trimming took 5 bases from V and 0 from J, leaving 11 bases between them. Looked up from germline, CDR1 is LGHNT and CDR2 is FRNRAP. The CDR3 is 16 amino acids. The CDR3 here is CASGGGRSSGANVLTF. In nucleotides, the CDR3 is TGTGCTAGTGGTGGGGGCAGGAGCTCTGGGGCCAACGTCCTGACTTTC.

This clonotype occurred many times. V is TRBV19 and J is TRBJ1-2; a weak D match, TRBD1 (5 bases). Germline assignment: CDR1 LNHDA and CDR2 SQIVND (reference sequence). The CDR3 loop spans 14 amino acids. V lost 7 bases and J 0 bases, leaving 12 bases between the germline ends. The CDR3 region is CASIPGTSNYGYTF. DNA of the CDR3: TGTGCCAGTATTCCCGGGACCTCTAACTATGGCTACACCTTC.

As to this clonotype: A much larger clonotype is one base distant, so this may be a read error. CDR3 in amino acids: CSATGTGEGSSNEKLFF. CDR3 DNA: TGCAGTGCGACCGGGACAGGGGAAGGGTCGTCTAATGAAAAACTGTTTTTT. The rearrangement joins TRBV20-1 to TRBJ1-4; 10 bases are a match to TRBD1. The V segment lost 6 bases and the J segment 3 bases; nucleotides outside the gene matches: 13. This CDR3 spans 17 amino acids. Germline CDR1 and CDR2: DFQATT and SNEGSKA (reference sequence).